The T cell receptor beta chain described here comes from a study of blood T cell repertoires in COVID-19. The overall study: Collection of acute and convalescent COVID-19 samples took place in the United States, Italy and Spain. From T cells, B-cell-depleted T cells, or PBMCs came the material, which was cDNA or gDNA.

Germline assignment: CDR1 SGHTA and CDR2 FQGNSA. The CDR3 consists of 12 residues. Deletions cut 3 bases from V and 3 bases from J, with 5 bases between. As processed by the authors: Reference gene primer amplification in the assay estimated nucleated cell counts. The method was immunoSEQ multiplex PCR; TCRdb's version includes in-frame clones alone and lacks a portion of them. The DNA was the basis for D and trimming; V, J and clone size are from that table. The profile covers 130,000 to 150,000 clones, with about nine tenths appearing a single time and about 2.1% taken by the ten largest. This sequence originates from a human donor in a cohort sampled during active COVID-19. The sample taken for sequencing was peripheral blood. V is TRBV7-2 and J is TRBJ1-1, with D hard to call. The CDR3 DNA reads as TGTGCCAGCAGCTTTTCGTACACTGAAGCTTTCTTT. It specifies CASSFSYTEAFF.